The T cell receptor beta chain described here comes from a study of cytomegalovirus exposure and HLA in healthy donors. The PCR contained 60 Vbeta and 13 Jbeta primers. Sequencing was performed with immunoSEQ multiplex PCR; in TCRdb, only in-frame clones are kept and a portion is missing. The sample yields over 250,000 clones, around 66% seen once. CDR1 and CDR2 (germline): PRHDT, FYEKMQ (reference sequence). Losses at the gene ends were 4 bases for V and 0 bases for J; bases not matched to a gene: 9. This CDR3 comprises 17 residues. Material: PBMCs. The receptor was isolated from a female donor in good health and CMV-seronegative. The chain employs TRBV13 and TRBJ1-3; TRBD1 matches at 7 bases. CDR3 coding DNA: TGTGCCAGCAGCTCCGCCCGAACAGGGGCCTCTGGAAACACCATATATTTT. The encoded protein is CASSSARTGASGNTIYF. Using reference TRBV13 and TRBJ1-3 for the parts outside the CDR3, the full variable domain is AAGVIQSPRHLIKEKRETATLKCYPIPRHDTVYWYQQGPGQDPQFLISFYEKMQSDKGSIPDRFSAQQFSDYHSELNMSSLELGDSALYFCASSSARTGASGNTIYFGEGSWLTVV.